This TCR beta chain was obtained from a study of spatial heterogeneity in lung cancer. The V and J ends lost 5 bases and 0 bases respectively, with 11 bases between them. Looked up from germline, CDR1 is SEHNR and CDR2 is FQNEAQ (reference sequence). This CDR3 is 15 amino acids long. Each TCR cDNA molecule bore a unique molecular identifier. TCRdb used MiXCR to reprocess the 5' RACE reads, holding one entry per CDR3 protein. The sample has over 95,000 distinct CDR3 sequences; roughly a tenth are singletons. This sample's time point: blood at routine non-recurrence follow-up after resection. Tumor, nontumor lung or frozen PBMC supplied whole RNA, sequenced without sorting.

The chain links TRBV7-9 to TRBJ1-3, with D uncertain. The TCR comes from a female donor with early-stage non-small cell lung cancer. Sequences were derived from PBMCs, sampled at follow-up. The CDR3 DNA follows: TGTGCCAGCAGCCCACGACGGACCTCTGGAAACACCATATATTTT. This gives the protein CASSPRRTSGNTIYF.